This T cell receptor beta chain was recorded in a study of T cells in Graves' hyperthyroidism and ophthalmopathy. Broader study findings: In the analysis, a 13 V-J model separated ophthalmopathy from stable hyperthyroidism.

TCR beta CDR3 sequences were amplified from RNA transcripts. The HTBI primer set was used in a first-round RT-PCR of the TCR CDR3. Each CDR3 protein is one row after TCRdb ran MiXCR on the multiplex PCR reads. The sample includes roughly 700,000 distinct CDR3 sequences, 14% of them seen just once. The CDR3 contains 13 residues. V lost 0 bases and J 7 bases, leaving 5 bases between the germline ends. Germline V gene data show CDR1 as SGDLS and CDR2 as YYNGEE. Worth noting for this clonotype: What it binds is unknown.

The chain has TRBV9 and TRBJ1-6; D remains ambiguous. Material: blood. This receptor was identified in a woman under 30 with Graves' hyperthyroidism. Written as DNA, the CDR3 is TGTGCCAGCAGCGTAGGCGCGAATTCACCCCTCCACTTT. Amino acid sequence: CASSVGANSPLHF.